This T cell receptor (beta chain) came from a study of blood T cell repertoires in COVID-19. Study background: Sites in the United States, Italy and Spain provided acute and convalescent COVID-19 samples. Sources were T cells, B-cell-depleted T cells, or PBMCs; the material itself was cDNA or gDNA.

As originally analysed: Using reference gene primer amplification, nucleated cell counts were estimated. Generated by immunoSEQ multiplex PCR, the TCRdb table keeps only in-frame clones and is missing some. V and J calls and clone size come straight from that table; D and trimming were deduced from the DNA. The repertoire consists of 150,000 to 200,000 clones, with 82% occurring once and the leading ten covering over 9.5%. The CDR3 loop spans 15 amino acids. V was pared by 1 base and J by 1 base, with 3 bases of the junction left unmatched. Germline V gene lookup returns CDR1 LNHNV and CDR2 YYDKDF (reference sequence).

Material: peripheral blood. This clonotype was obtained from a woman aged 80 or over with active or convalescent COVID-19. The chain employs TRBV15 and TRBJ1-1; 7 nucleotides align to TRBD1. The CDR3, as DNA: TGTGCCACCAGCAGAGGGGGACAGCCGAACACTGAAGCTTTCTTT. Protein product: CATSRGGQPNTEAFF.